These 2 T cell receptor beta chains were sequenced from one sample in a study of blood T cell repertoires in COVID-19. TCRdb's copy holds only in-frame clones and misses some; the assay was immunoSEQ multiplex PCR. The sample carries about 220,000 clones, 85% to 90% recorded once. The sample taken for sequencing was PBMCs or T cells enriched from blood (not recorded which). These receptors were taken from a woman younger than 35 in a cohort exposed to, infected with or recovered from COVID-19 (not recorded which).

The chain combines TRBV4-1 with TRBJ1-5; D is undetermined. Deletions cut 0 bases from V and 4 bases from J, with 7 bases between. This CDR3 is 14 amino acids long. From germline, CDR1 is MGHRA and CDR2 YSYEKL. The CDR3 sequence is CASSQDNLNQPQHF. CDR3 bases: TGCGCCAGCAGCCAAGACAACTTGAATCAGCCCCAGCATTTT.

The chain carries TRBV19 and TRBJ1-4; 9 bases fit TRBD1. The CDR3 spans 14 residues. Losses at the gene ends were 6 bases for V and 8 bases for J; bases not matched to a gene: 7. Looked up from germline, CDR1 is LNHDA and CDR2 is SQIVND (reference sequence). The CDR3 region has the DNA TGTGCCAGTAGGTACAGGGGGCAGGGAGAAAAACTGTTTTTT. Translating it yields CASRYRGQGEKLFF.